This T cell receptor (beta chain) comes out of a study of cytomegalovirus exposure and HLA in healthy donors. Study overall: Prior work identified 95 million to 120 million unique TCR beta sequences in approximately 200 million T cells. Notes on the study in general: Association of roughly 17,000 TCR beta sequences with HLA alleles was found at 0.05 false discovery rate in a later analysis. A prior analysis recorded that most TCR beta V segments were productive about 87% or about 30% of the time.

Primers: 60 Vbeta forward and 13 Jbeta reverse. In the source study's methods: Unique TCR beta chains numbered approximately 80 million in a later analysis, with 10 million to 14 million shared. The data were produced by immunoSEQ multiplex PCR, yet TCRdb's version contains in-frame clones alone and is incomplete. That table supplies the V and J calls and clone size; D and trimming were determined from the DNA. The table records 130,000 or so clones, 70% to 75% of them present only once. Trimming at V came to 6 bases and at J to 3 bases, leaving 5 bases not matched to a gene. This CDR3 is built from 14 residues. Germline V CDR1 and CDR2: MDHEN, SYDVKM. Worth noting for this clone: The antigen is unknown.

This rearrangement joins TRBV28 to TRBJ2-7, with 10 bases lining up with TRBD1. The sequenced sample consisted of PBMCs. This TCR was sampled from a woman aged 40 to 50 in good health and CMV-seropositive. The DNA for the CDR3 is TGTGCCAGCAGGCGGACAGGGGGGAACTACGAGCAGTACTTC. Protein sequence: CASRRTGGNYEQYF. The full variable domain, with the rest looked up from reference TRBV28 and TRBJ2-7, is DVKVTQSSRYLVKRTGEKVFLECVQDMDHENMFWYRQDPGLGLRLIYFSYDVKMKEKGDIPEGYSVSREKKERFSLILESASTNQTSMYLCASRRTGGNYEQYFGPGTRLTVT.